This TCR beta chain was observed in a study of T cells after yellow fever vaccination. The study's findings and limits: Only a minor proportion of clonotypes was detected across both CD4 and CD8 compartments.

TCRdb processed the 5' RACE reads anew with MiXCR; each CDR3 protein has one entry. This sample yields some 350,000 distinct CDR3 sequences, of which 8.7% are seen a single time; about a sixth belongs to the top ten. The CDR3 loop spans 15 amino acids. Deletions cut 8 bases from V and 5 bases from J, with 19 bases between. CDR1 and CDR2 (germline): KGHSH, LQKENI. For this clonotype: The antigen remains undetermined.

The TCR sequence derives from a man younger than 35 who received the YFV17D yellow fever vaccine. The sequencing here drew on PBMCs, taken on the day of the first yellow fever vaccination. This chain joins TRBV18 and TRBJ1-5; tentatively, D is TRBD1 (6 bases). As DNA, the CDR3 is TGTGCCAGCCCACTGCCGGGGGGGGCTGATCAGCCCCAGCATTTT. Translated: CASPLPGGADQPQHF.